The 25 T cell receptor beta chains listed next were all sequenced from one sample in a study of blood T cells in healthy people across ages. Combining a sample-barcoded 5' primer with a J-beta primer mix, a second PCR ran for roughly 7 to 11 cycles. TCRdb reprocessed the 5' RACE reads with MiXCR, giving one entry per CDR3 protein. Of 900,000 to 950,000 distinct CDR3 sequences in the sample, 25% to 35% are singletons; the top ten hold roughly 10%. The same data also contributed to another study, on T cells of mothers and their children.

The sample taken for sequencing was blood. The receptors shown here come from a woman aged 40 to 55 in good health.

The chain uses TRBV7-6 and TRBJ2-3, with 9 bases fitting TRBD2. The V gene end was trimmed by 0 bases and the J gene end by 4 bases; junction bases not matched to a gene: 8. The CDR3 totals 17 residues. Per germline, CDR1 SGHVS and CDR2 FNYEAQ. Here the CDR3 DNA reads TGTGCCAGCAGCTTAGCCCCCCTAGCGGGAAGGTCAGATACGCAGTATTTT. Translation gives CASSLAPLAGRSDTQYF.

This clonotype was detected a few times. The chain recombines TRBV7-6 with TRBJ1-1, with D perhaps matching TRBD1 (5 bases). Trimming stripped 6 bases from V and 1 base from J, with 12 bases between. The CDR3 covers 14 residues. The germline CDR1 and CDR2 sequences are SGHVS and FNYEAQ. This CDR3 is CASSLRDRNTEAFF. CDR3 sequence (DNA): TGTGCCAGCAGTCTCAGGGACCGGAACACTGAAGCTTTCTTT. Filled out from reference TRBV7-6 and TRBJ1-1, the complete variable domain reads GAGVSQSPRYKVTKRGQDVALRCDPISGHVSLYWYRQALGQGPEFLTYFNYEAQQDKSGLPNDRFSAERPEGSISTLTIQRTEQRDSAMYRCASSLRDRNTEAFFGQGTRLTVV.

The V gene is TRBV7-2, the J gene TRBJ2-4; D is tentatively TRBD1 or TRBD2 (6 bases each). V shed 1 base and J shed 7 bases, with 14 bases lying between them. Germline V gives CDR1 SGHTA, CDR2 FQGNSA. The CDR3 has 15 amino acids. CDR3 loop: CASSLGSGAGNIQYF. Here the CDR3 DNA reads TGTGCCAGCAGCTTAGGGTCGGGGGCAGGGAACATTCAGTACTTC.

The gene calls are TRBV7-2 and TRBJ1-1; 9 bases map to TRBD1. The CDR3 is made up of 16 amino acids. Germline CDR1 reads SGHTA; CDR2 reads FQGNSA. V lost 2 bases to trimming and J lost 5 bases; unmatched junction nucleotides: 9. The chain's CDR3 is CASSLRPPGQGTEAFF. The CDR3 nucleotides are TGTGCCAGCAGCTTACGCCCCCCGGGACAGGGAACTGAAGCTTTCTTT.

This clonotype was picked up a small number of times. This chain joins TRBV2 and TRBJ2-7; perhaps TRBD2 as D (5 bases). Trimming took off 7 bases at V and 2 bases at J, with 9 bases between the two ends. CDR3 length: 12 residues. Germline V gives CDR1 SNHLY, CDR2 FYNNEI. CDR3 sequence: CASNSGAYEQYF. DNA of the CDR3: TGTGCCAGCAACTCCGGGGCCTACGAGCAGTACTTC.

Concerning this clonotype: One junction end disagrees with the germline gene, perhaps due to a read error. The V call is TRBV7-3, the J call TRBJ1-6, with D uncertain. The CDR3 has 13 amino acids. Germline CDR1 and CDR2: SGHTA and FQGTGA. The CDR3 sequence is CAGSSDYNSPPHF. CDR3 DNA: TGTGCCGGCAGCTCTGACTATAATTCACCCCCCCACTTT.

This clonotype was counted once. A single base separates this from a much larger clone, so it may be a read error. The CDR3 region is CAGSPTSISTDTQYF. CDR3 coding DNA: TGTGCCGGCAGCCCAACCAGCATTAGCACAGATACGCAGTATTTT. V usage is TRBV11-2 and J usage is TRBJ2-3; D call uncertain. The CDR3 consists of 15 residues. CDR1 and CDR2 (germline): SGHAT, FQNNGV.

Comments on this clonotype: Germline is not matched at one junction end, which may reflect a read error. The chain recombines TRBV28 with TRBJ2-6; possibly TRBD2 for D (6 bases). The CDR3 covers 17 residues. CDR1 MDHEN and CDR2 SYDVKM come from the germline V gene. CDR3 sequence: CAGSAPGETTGANVLTF. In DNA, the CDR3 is TGTGCCGGCAGCGCTCCGGGAGAGACCACCGGGGCCAACGTCCTGACTTTC.

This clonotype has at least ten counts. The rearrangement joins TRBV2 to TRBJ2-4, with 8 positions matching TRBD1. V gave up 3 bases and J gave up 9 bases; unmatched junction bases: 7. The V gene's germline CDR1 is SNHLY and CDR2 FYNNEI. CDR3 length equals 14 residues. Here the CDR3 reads CASSEDRAFGIQYF. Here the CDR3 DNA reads TGTGCCAGCAGTGAGGACAGGGCGTTCGGCATTCAGTACTTC.

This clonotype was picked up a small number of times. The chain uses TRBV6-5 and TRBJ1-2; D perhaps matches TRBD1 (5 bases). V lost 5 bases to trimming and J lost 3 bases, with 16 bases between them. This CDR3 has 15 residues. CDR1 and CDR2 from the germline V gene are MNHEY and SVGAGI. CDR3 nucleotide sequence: TGTGCCAGCAGTGCCAGCGGGGCCTCTCACTATGGCTACACCTTC. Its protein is CASSASGASHYGYTF.

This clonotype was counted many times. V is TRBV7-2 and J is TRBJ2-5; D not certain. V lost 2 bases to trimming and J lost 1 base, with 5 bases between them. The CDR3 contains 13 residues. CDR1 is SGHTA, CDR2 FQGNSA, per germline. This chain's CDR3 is CASSLRLQETQYF. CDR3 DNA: TGTGCCAGCAGCTTACGCCTCCAAGAGACCCAGTACTTC.

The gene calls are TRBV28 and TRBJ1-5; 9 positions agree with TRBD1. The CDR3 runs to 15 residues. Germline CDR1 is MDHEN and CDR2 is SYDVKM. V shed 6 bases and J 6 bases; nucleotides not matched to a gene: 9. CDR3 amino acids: CASRPGQGSFQPQHF. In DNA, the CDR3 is TGTGCCAGCAGGCCGGGACAGGGTAGTTTTCAGCCCCAGCATTTT.

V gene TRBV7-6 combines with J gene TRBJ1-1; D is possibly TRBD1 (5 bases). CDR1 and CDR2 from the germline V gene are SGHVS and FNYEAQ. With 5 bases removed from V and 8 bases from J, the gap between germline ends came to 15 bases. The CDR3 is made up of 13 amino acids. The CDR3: CASSQDGRGEAFF. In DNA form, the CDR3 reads TGTGCCAGCAGCCAAGATGGGCGGGGCGAAGCTTTCTTT. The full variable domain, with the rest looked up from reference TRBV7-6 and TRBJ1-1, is GAGVSQSPRYKVTKRGQDVALRCDPISGHVSLYWYRQALGQGPEFLTYFNYEAQQDKSGLPNDRFSAERPEGSISTLTIQRTEQRDSAMYRCASSQDGRGEAFFGQGTRLTVV.

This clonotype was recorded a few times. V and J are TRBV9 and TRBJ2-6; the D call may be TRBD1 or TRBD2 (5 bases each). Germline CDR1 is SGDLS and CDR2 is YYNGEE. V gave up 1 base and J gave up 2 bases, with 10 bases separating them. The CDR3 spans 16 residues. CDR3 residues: CASSVPWGTGANVLTF. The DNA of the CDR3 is TGTGCCAGCAGCGTACCATGGGGGACTGGGGCCAACGTCCTGACTTTC.

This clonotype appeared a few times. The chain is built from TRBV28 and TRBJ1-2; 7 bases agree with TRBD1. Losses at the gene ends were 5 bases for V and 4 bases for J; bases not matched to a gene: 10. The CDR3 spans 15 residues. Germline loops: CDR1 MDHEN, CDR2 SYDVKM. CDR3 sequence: CASSLLSTGSYGYTF. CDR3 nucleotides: TGTGCCAGCAGTCTCTTATCGACAGGGAGCTATGGCTACACCTTC.

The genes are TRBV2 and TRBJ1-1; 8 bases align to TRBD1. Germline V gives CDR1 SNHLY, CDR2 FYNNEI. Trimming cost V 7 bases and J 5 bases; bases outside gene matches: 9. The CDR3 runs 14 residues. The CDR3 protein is CASNVQGGRTEAFF. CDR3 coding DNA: TGTGCCAGCAACGTACAGGGGGGCCGAACTGAAGCTTTCTTT.

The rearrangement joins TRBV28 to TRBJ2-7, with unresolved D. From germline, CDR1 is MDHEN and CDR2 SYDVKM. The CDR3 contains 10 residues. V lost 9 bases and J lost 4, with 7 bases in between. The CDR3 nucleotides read TGTGCCAGTCCAAGTTACGAGCAGTACTTC. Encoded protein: CASPSYEQYF.

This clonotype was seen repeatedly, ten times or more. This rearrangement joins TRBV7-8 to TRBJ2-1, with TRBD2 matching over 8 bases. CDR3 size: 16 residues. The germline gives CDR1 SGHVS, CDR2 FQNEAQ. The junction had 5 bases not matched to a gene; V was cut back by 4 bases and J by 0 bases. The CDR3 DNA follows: TGTGCCAGCAGCTCGAGCGGGGGATTCTCCTACAATGAGCAGTTCTTC. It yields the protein CASSSSGGFSYNEQFF. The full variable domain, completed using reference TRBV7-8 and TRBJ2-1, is GAGVSQSPRYKVAKRGQDVALRCDPISGHVSLFWYQQALGQGPEFLTYFQNEAQLDKSGLPSDRFFAERPEGSVSTLKIQRTQQEDSAVYLCASSSSGGFSYNEQFFGPGTRLTVL.

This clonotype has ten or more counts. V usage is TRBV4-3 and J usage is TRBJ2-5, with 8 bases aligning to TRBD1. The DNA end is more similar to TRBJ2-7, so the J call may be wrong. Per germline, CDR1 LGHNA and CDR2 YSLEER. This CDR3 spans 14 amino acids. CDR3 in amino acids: CASSQGTGLYEQYF. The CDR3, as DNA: TGCGCCAGCAGCCAAGGGACAGGGCTTTACGAGCAGTACTTC.

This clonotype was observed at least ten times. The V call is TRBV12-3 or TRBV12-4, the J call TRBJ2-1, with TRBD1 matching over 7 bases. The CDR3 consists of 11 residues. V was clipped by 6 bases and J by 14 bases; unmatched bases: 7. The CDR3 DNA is TGTGCCAGCAGCACCGGGACAGACGAGTTCTTC. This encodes CASSTGTDEFF.

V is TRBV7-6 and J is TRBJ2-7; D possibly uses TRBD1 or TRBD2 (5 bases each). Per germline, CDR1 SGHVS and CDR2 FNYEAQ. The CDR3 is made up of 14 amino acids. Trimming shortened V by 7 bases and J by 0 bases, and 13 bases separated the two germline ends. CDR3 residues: CASNAEGSSYEQYF. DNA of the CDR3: TGTGCCAGCAACGCAGAGGGGAGCTCCTACGAGCAGTACTTC.

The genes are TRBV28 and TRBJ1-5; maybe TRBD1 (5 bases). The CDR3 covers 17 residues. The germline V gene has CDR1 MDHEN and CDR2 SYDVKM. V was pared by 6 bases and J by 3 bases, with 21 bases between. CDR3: CASSLIGTLGDNQPQHF. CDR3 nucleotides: TGTGCCAGCAGCCTCATCGGGACTCTCGGGGACAATCAGCCCCAGCATTTT.

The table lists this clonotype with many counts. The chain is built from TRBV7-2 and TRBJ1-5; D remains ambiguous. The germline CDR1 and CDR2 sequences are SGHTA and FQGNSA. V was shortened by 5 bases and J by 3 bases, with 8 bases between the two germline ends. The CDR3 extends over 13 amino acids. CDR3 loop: CASSEELNQPQHF. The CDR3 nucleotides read TGTGCCAGCAGCGAGGAACTCAATCAGCCCCAGCATTTT. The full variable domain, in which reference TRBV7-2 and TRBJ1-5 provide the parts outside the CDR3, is GAGVSQSPSNKVTEKGKDVELRCDPISGHTALYWYRQSLGQGLEFLIYFQGNSAPDKSGLPSDRFSAERTGGSVSTLTIQRTQQEDSAVYLCASSEELNQPQHFGDGTRLSIL.

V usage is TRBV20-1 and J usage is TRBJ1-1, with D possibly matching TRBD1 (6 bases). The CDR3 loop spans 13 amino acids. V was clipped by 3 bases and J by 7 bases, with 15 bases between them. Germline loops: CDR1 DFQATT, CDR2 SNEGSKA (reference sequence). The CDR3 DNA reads TGCAGTGCTAGCAGGGACACACCCCGTGAAGCTTTCTTT. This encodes CSASRDTPREAFF.

CDR3: CSAPVERGSGANVLTF. CDR3 in DNA: TGCAGTGCCCCGGTGGAAAGAGGGTCTGGGGCCAACGTCCTGACTTTC. This chain links TRBV20-1 with TRBJ2-6, with D possibly being TRBD2 (5 bases). Germline CDR1 and CDR2: DFQATT and SNEGSKA (reference sequence). The CDR3 has 16 amino acids. Trimming removed 6 bases from V and 1 base from J, with 16 bases in between.